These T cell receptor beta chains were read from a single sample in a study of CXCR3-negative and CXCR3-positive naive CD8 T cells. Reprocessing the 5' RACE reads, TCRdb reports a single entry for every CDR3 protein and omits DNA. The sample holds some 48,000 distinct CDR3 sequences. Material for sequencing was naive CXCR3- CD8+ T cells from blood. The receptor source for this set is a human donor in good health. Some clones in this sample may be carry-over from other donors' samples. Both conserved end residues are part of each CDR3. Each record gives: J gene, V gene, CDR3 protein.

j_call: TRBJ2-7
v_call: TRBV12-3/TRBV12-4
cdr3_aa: CASSLRDSDSYEQYF

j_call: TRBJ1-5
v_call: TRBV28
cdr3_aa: CASSLAGARGNQPQHF

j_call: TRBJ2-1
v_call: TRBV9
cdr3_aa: CASSVRGVNEQFF

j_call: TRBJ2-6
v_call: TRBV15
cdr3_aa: CATSPLSGANVLTF

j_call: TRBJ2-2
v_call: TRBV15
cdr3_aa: CATSTGRQNTGELFF

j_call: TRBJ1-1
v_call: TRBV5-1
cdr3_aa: CASSLFSDRQNTEAFF

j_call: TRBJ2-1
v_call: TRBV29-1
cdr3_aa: CSVEDRGSYNEQFF

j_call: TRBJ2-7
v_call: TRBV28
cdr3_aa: CASSFLQGKYEQYF

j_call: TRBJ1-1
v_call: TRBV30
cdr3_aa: CAWSGDHVSEAFF

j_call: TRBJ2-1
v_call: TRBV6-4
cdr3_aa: CASSDLAGPYNEQFF

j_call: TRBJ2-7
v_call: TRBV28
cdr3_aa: CASSLIPSGIGHEQYF

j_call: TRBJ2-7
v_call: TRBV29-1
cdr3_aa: CSVTEGERYEQYF

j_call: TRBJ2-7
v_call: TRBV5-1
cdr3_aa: CASSFGQGFYEQYF

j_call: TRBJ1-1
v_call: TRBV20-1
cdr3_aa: CSARVRGLHTEAFF

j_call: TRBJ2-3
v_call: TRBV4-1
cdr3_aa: CASSQDVPDTQYF

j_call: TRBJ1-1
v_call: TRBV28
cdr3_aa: CASSLIVMNTEAFF

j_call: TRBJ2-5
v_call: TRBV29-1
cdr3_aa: CSGIQSQETQYF